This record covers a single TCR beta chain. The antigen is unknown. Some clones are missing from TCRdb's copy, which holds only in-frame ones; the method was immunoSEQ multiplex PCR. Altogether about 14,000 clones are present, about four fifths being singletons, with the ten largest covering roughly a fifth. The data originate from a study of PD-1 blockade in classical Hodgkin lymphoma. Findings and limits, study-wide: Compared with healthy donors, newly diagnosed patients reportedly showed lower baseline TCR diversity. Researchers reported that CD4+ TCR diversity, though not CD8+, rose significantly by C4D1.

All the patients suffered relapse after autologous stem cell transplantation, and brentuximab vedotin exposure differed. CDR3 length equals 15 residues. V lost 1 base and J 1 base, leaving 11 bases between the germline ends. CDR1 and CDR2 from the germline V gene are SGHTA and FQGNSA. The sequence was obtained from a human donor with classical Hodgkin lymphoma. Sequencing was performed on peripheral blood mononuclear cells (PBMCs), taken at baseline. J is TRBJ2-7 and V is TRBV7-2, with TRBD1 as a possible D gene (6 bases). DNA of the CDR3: TGTGCCAGCAGCTTAGTGGGGCAGGGGTCCTACGAGCAGTACTTC. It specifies CASSLVGQGSYEQYF.